Detailed here is one TCR beta chain. Antigen: not known. The ends were cut back, 3 bases at V and 4 bases at J, with 15 bases in the middle. Germline CDR1 is LGHNA and CDR2 is YSLEER. This CDR3 region has 15 residues. The sample is drawn from a study of T cell repertoires in cytomegalovirus infection. Looking at the study overall: In the study, CMV epitopes included recently identified HLA-C-restricted and well-studied HLA-B-restricted ones. Public TCR beta signatures indicated both CMV infection and matching HLA type. Study-wide points: Cumulative public TCR beta family frequency identified CMV carriers with the relevant HLA. Dominant in the ex vivo response were TCR beta clonotypes restricted by HLA-C and specific for CMV.

TCRdb fed the reads into MiXCR, producing one record per CDR3 protein. Of just under 500,000 distinct CDR3 sequences in the sample, roughly a third were seen once. The TCR sequence derives from a human donor in good health (CMV status not recorded). Some clones in this sample may be carry-over from other donors' samples. Sequenced here: cultured PBMCs, sampled from culture after CMV antigen stimulation. This chain uses TRBV4-3 with TRBJ2-5; TRBD2 is a possible D gene (5 bases). The chain's CDR3 is CASSHSLDWGETQYF. CDR3 DNA sequence: TGCGCCAGCAGCCACTCCTTGGACTGGGGAGAGACCCAGTACTTC.